There are a few counts of the clone carrying this T cell receptor (beta chain). This sample was taken from a study of control samples from healthy donors and cancer patients. Clones were read by immunoSEQ multiplex PCR, and TCRdb kept only the in-frame ones, dropping some. The profile shows fewer than 90,000 clones, approximately 90% of them singletons. The TCR sequence derives from a woman aged 55-75 years with head and neck cancer. The sequenced sample was PBMCs.

The CDR3 nucleotides read TGTGCCAGCAGTCCATTGTGGGGGGCAGGTGATAGCAATCAGCCCCAGCATTTT. It encodes CASSPLWGAGDSNQPQHF. V gene TRBV2 combines with J gene TRBJ1-5; weak D call: TRBD1 (6 bases). CDR3 length: 18 residues. Trimming shortened V by 5 bases and J by 0 bases, and 20 bases separated the two germline ends. Germline CDR1 reads SNHLY; CDR2 reads FYNNEI.